The next 3 T cell receptor beta chains were all read from a single sample in a study of blood T cell repertoires in COVID-19. Assay used: immunoSEQ multiplex PCR; TCRdb lists only in-frame clones, some missing. This sample carries roughly 250,000 clones, 75% to 85% of them seen once, and the ten largest clones take around 7%. Sequencing was carried out using peripheral blood. These receptor sequences come from a woman in her fifties or sixties with acute or convalescent COVID-19.

This clone showed up just a few times. This chain uses TRBV27 with TRBJ1-1, with a weak D call TRBD1 (5 bases). Trimming took off 5 bases at V and 5 bases at J, with 21 bases between the two ends. Germline V lookup: CDR1 MNHEY, CDR2 SMNVEV (reference sequence). This CDR3 region has 16 residues. Here the CDR3 reads CASSPYQTATRTEAFF. The DNA for the CDR3 is TGTGCCAGCAGTCCATACCAGACAGCAACCAGGACTGAAGCTTTCTTT.

The genes are TRBV7-2 and TRBJ1-5, with D perhaps matching TRBD1 (6 bases). The CDR3 extends over 15 amino acids. The ends were cut back, 5 bases at V and 3 bases at J, with 14 bases in the middle. Looked up from germline, CDR1 is SGHTA and CDR2 is FQGNSA. CDR3 amino acids: CASSKSPGVNQPQHF. In nucleotides, the CDR3 is TGTGCCAGCAGCAAATCCCCAGGGGTCAATCAGCCCCAGCATTTT.

V usage is TRBV7-9 and J usage is TRBJ1-1, with D possibly being TRBD1 (5 bases). V dropped 2 bases and J dropped 6 bases, with 10 bases sitting between them. The germline gives CDR1 SEHNR, CDR2 FQNEAQ (reference sequence). This CDR3 region has 13 residues. The CDR3 bases are TGTGCCAGCAGCTTATCCAGGGTCGCTGAAGCTTTCTTT. Protein product: CASSLSRVAEAFF.